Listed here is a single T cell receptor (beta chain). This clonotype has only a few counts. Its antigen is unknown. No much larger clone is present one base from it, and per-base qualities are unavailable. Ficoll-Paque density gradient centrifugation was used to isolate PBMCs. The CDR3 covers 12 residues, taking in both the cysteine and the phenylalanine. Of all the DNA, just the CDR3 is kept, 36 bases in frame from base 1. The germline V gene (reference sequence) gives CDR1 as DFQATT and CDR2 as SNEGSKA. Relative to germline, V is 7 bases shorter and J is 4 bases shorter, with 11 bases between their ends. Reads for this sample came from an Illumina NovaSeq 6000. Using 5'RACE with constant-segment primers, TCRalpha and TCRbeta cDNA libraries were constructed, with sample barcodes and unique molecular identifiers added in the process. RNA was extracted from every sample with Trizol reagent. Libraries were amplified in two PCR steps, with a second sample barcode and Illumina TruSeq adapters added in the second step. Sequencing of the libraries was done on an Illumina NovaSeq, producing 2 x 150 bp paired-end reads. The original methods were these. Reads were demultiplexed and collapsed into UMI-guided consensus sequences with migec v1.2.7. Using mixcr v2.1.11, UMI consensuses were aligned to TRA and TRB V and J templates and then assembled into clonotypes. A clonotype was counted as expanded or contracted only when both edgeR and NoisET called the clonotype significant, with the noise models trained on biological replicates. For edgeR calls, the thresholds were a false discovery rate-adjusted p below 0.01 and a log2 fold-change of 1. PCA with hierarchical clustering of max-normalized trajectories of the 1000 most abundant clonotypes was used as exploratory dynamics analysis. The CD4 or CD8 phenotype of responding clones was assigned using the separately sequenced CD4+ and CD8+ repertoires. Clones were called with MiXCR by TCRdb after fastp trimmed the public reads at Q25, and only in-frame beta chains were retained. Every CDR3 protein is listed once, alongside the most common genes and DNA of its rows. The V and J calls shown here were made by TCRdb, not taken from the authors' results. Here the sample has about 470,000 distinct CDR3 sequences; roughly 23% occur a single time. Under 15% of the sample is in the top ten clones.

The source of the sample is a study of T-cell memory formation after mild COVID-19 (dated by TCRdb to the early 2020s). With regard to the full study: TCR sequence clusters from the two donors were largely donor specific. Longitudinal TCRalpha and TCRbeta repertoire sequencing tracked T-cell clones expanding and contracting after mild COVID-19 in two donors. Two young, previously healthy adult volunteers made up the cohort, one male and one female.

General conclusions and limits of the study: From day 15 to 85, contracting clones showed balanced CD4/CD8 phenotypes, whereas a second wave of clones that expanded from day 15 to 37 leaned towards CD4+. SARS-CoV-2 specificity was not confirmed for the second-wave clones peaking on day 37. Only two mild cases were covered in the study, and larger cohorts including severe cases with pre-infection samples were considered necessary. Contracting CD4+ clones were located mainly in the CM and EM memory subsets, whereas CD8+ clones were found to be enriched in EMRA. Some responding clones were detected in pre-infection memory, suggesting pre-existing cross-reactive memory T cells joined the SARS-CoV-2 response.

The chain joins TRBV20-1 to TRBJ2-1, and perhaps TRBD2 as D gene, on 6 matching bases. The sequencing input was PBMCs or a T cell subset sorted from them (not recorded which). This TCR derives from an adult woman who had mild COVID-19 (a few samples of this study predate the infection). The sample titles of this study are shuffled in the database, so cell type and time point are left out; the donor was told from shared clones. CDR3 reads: CSVTGGYNEQFF. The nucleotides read TGCAGTGTCACCGGGGGTTACAATGAGCAGTTCTTC.